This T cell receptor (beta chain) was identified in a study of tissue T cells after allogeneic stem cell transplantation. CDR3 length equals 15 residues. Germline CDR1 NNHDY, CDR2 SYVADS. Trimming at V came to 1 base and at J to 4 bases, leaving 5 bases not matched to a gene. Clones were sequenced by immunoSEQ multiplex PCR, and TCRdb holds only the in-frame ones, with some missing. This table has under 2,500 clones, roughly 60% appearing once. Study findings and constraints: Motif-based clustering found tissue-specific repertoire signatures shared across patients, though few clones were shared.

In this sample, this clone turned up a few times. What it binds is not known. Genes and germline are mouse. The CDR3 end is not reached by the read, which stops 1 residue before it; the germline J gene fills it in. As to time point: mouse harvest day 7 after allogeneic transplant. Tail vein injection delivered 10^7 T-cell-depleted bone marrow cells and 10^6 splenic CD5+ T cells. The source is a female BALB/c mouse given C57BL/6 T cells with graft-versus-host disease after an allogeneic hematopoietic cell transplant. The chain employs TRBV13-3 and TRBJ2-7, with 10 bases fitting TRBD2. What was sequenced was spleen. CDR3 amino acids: CASSDRGTGAYEQYF. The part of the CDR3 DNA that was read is TGTGCCAGCAGTGATCGTGGGACTGGGGCTTATGAACAGTAC.